One sample yielded the 7 T cell receptor beta chains listed below, sequenced in a study of blood T cell repertoires in COVID-19. Measured with immunoSEQ multiplex PCR; TCRdb has only the in-frame clones, and not every one. The sample yields roughly 380,000 clones, about nine tenths seen once. Sequencing was performed on PBMCs or T cells enriched from blood (not recorded which). Every receptor here comes from a woman aged 25-40 years who had been exposed to COVID-19.

The chain recombines TRBV10-3 with TRBJ2-3, with TRBD1 matching over 9 bases. Germline loops: CDR1 ENHRY, CDR2 SYGVKD. This CDR3 is built from 15 residues. After removal of 3 bases from V and 5 bases from J, the junction contained 6 bases not matched to a gene. The CDR3 bases are TGTGCCATCAGTGAACTACAGGGGGCGGAAGATACGCAGTATTTT. Translating gives CAISELQGAEDTQYF.

The rearrangement uses TRBV28 and TRBJ1-1; TRBD1 might be the D (5 bases). CDR1 is MDHEN, CDR2 SYDVKM, per germline. Between the trimmed V and J ends, which lost 6 bases and 0 bases, there was a span of 11 bases. This CDR3 is built from 14 residues. The CDR3 region is CASRQQELNTEAFF. The CDR3 nucleotides read TGTGCCAGCAGACAACAGGAATTGAACACTGAAGCTTTCTTT.

The chain links TRBV7-9 to TRBJ2-6; D remains ambiguous. The ends were cut back, 1 base at V and 0 bases at J, with 7 bases in the middle. CDR1 is SEHNR and CDR2 is FQNEAQ in the germline V gene (reference sequence). This CDR3 has 16 amino acids. The CDR3: CASSLDSGSGANVLTF. In DNA form, the CDR3 reads TGTGCCAGCAGCTTAGACTCGGGCTCTGGGGCCAACGTCCTGACTTTC.

The chain's CDR3 is CASSATGQVVNNEQFF. CDR3 nucleotides: TGTGCCAGCAGCGCTACGGGACAGGTTGTCAACAATGAGCAGTTCTTC. The chain employs TRBV9 and TRBJ2-1; TRBD1 aligns across 8 bases. Germline trimming cut 3 bases from V and 5 bases from J; bases unmatched to any gene: 10. Germline values: CDR1 SGDLS, CDR2 YYNGEE. This CDR3 has 16 amino acids.

The V gene is TRBV5-4, the J gene TRBJ2-1; tentatively, D is TRBD2 (7 bases). V was cut by 3 bases and J by 6 bases, with 16 bases left in between. Germline V lookup: CDR1 SGHNT, CDR2 YYREEE (reference sequence). The length of the CDR3 is 15 residues. The CDR3 loop is CASSSGVRGGNEQFF. CDR3 sequence (DNA): TGTGCCAGCAGCTCAGGGGTAAGGGGGGGCAATGAGCAGTTCTTC.

This clone was seen just once. V and J are TRBV5-6 and TRBJ1-1; no clear D. The V end was cut by 0 bases, the J end by 5 bases, with 11 bases between. This CDR3 contains 14 residues. The germline V gene encodes CDR1 SGHDT and CDR2 YYEEEE. The CDR3 loop reads CASSLGWGVTEAFF. CDR3 DNA: TGTGCCAGCAGCTTGGGGTGGGGAGTAACTGAAGCTTTCTTT.

This sequence joins TRBV27 and TRBJ1-2; 7 bases match TRBD1. This CDR3 has 14 amino acids. Per the germline V gene, CDR1 is MNHEY and CDR2 is SMNVEV (reference sequence). V shed 4 bases and J 2 bases; nucleotides not matched to a gene: 4. The CDR3 sequence is CASSSLQGNYGYTF. In nucleotides, the CDR3 is TGTGCCAGCAGTTCACTACAGGGGAACTATGGCTACACCTTC.